This TCR beta chain is from a study of blood T cell repertoires in COVID-19. Background on the study: Researchers got acute and convalescent COVID-19 samples from the United States, Italy and Spain. PBMCs, B-cell-depleted T cells, or T cells were the source of the cDNA or gDNA that made up the material.

Original methodology: Using reference gene primer amplification, nucleated cell counts were estimated. Some clones are missing from TCRdb's copy, which holds only in-frame ones; the method was immunoSEQ multiplex PCR. That table gives V, J and clone size, and the DNA gave D and trimming. The sample has hundreds of thousands of clones; about 90% are singletons. Enrolment of Seattle patients took place during active infection, and they were followed longitudinally. The source of this sequence is a woman between 50 and 59 years old with COVID-19, enrolled during active disease. The sample comprised peripheral blood.

The CDR3 coding sequence is TGTGCCAGTAGTATAGATACCAGGGGTTACGCTTTCTTT. This translates into CASSIDTRGYAFF. The chain links TRBV19 to TRBJ1-1; possibly TRBD1 for D (6 bases). Trimming took off 0 bases at V and 11 bases at J, with 13 bases between the two ends. Germline CDR1 and CDR2: LNHDA and SQIVND (reference sequence). The CDR3 contains 13 residues.